The sequence of this T cell receptor (beta chain) was determined in a study of T-cell memory formation after mild COVID-19. General study points: Among clones contracting day 15 to 85, CD4/CD8 was balanced, whereas later expanders leaned CD4+.

TCRdb re-derived calls from the 5' RACE reads in MiXCR, one entry per CDR3 protein. Here the sample spans fewer than 500,000 distinct CDR3 sequences, 20% to 25% being singletons. This clonotype occurred a few times. The antigen remains unidentified. The clonotype originates from an adult woman who had mild COVID-19 (a few samples of this study predate the infection). Cell type and time point are not known. The specimen sequenced was PBMCs or a T cell subset sorted from them (not recorded which).

The CDR3 nucleotides are TGTGCCAGCAGTCTCTCCGACGGGAGTATGTATGAGCAGTTCTTC. It codes for CASSLSDGSMYEQFF. The chain joins TRBV12-3 or TRBV12-4 to TRBJ2-1; tentatively, D is TRBD2 (6 bases). V lost 5 bases and J 8 bases, leaving 19 bases between the germline ends. This CDR3 comprises 15 residues.